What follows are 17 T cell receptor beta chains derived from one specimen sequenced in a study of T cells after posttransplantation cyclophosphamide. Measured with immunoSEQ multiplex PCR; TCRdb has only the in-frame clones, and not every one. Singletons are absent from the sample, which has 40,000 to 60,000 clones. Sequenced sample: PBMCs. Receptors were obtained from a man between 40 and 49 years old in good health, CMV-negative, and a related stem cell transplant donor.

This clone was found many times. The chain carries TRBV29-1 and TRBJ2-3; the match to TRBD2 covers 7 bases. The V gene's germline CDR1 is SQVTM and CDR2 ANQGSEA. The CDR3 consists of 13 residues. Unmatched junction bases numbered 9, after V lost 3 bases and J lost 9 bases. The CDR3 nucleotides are TGCAGCGTTGATCTCCTGGCGGGGGAGACGCAGTATTTT. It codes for CSVDLLAGETQYF.

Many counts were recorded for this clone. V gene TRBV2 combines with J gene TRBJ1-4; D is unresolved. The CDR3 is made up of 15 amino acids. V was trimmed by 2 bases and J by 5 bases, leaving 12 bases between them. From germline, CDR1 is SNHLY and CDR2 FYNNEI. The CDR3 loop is CASSETPIRNEKLFF. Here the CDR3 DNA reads TGTGCCAGCAGTGAAACGCCGATTCGGAATGAAAAACTGTTTTTT. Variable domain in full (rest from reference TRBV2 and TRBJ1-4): EPEVTQTPSHQVTQMGQEVILRCVPISNHLYFYWYRQILGQKVEFLVSFYNNEISEKSEIFDDQFSVERPDGSNFTLKIRSTKLEDSAMYFCASSETPIRNEKLFFGSGTQLSVL.

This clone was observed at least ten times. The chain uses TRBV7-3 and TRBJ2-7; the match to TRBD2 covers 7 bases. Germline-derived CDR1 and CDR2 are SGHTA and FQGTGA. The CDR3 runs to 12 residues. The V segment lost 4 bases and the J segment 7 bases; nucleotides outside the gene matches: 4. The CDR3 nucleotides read TGTGCCAGCAGCTCGACTAGCTATGAGCAGTACTTC. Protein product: CASSSTSYEQYF.

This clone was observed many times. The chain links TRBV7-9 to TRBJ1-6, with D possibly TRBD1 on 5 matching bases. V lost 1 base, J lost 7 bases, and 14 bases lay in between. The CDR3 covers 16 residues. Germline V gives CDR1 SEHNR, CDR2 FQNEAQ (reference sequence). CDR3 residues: CASSLEGPSENSPLHF. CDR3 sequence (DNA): TGTGCCAGCAGCTTAGAGGGGCCCTCCGAGAATTCACCCCTCCACTTT. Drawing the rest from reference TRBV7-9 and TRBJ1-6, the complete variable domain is DTGVSQNPRHKITKRGQNVTFRCDPISEHNRLYWYRQTLGQGPEFLTYFQNEAQLEKSRLLSDRFSAERPKGSFSTLEIQRTEQGDSAMYLCASSLEGPSENSPLHFGNGTRLTVT.

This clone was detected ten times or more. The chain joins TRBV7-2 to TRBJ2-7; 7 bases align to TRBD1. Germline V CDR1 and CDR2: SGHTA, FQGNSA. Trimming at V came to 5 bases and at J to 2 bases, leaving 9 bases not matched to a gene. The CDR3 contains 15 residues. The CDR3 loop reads CASSPRTGWTYEQYF. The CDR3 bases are TGTGCCAGCAGCCCTAGGACAGGCTGGACCTACGAGCAGTACTTC.

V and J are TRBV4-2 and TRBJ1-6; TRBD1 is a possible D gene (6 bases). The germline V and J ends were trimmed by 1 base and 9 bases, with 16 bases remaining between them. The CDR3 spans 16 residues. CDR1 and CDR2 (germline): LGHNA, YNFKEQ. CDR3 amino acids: CASSQGGGGAGSPLHF. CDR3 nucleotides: TGTGCCAGCAGCCAAGGGGGTGGGGGGGCCGGTTCACCCCTCCACTTT.

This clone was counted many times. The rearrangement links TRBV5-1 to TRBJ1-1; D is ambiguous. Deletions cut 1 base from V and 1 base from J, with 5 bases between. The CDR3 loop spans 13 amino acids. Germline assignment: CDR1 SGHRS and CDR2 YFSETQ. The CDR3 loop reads CASSLTGNTEAFF. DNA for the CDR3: TGCGCCAGCAGCTTGACGGGGAACACTGAAGCTTTCTTT.

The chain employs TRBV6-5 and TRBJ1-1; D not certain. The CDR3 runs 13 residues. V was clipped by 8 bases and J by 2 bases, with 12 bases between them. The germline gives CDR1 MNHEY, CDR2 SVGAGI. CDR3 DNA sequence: TGTGCCAGCCGACAAACAGCTAACACTGAAGCTTTCTTT. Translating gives CASRQTANTEAFF.

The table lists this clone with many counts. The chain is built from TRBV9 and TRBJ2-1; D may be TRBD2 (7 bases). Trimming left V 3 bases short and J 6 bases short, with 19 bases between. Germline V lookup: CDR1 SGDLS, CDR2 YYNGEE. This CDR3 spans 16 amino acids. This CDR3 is CASSGELGGVSNEQFF. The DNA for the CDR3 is TGTGCCAGCAGCGGCGAACTAGGGGGGGTGAGCAATGAGCAGTTCTTC.

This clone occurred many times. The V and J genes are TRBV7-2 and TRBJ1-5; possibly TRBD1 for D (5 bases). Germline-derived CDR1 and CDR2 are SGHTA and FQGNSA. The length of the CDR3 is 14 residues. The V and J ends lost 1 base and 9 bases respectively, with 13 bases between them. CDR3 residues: CASSLEQGPMPQHF. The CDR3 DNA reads TGTGCCAGCAGCTTAGAGCAGGGCCCGATGCCCCAGCATTTT.

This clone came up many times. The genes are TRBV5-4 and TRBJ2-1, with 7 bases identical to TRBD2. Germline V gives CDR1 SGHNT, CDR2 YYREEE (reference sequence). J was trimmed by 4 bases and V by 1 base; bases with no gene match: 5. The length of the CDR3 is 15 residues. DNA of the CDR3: TGTGCCAGCAGCTTGCGGCTAGCGGATTACAATGAGCAGTTCTTC. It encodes CASSLRLADYNEQFF.

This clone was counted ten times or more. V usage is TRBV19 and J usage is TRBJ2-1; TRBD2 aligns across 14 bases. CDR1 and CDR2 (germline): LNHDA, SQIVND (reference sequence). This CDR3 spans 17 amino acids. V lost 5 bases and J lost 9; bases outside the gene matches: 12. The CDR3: CASSFRTSGRRSFEQFF. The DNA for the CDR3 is TGTGCCAGTAGTTTCCGGACTAGCGGGAGGCGGTCTTTTGAGCAGTTCTTC.

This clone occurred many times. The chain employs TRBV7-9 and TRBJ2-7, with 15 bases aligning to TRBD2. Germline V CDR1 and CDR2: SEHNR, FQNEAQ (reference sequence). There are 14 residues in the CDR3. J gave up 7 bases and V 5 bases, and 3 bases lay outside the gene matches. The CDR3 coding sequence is TGTGCCAGCAGCCTCGGGACTAGCGGGAGGGAGCAGTACTTC. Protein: CASSLGTSGREQYF.

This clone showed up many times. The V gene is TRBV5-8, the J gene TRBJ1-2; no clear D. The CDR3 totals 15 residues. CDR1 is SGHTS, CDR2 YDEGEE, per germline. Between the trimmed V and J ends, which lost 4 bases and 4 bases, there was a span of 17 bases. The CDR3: CASSVPTDGPYGYTF. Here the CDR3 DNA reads TGTGCCAGCAGCGTCCCCACAGATGGCCCCTATGGCTACACCTTC.

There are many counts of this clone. The CDR3, as DNA: TGTGCCAGCCAAAGGGGGAACACTGAAGCTTTCTTT. Protein: CASQRGNTEAFF. The chain is built from TRBV27 and TRBJ1-1, with D tentatively TRBD1 (5 bases). The germline V gene encodes CDR1 MNHEY and CDR2 SMNVEV (reference sequence). V dropped 8 bases and J dropped 1 base, with 8 bases sitting between them. The CDR3 is made up of 12 amino acids.

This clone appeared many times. As DNA, the CDR3 is TGTGCCAGCATCGGGCAGGGCCTGTCGAGCGAGCAGTACTTC. Encoded protein: CASIGQGLSSEQYF. V and J are TRBV5-5 and TRBJ2-7; D is possibly TRBD1 (5 bases). The germline V gene encodes CDR1 SGHKS and CDR2 YYEKEE (reference sequence). V dropped 6 bases and J dropped 6 bases, with 19 bases sitting between them. The CDR3 spans 14 residues.

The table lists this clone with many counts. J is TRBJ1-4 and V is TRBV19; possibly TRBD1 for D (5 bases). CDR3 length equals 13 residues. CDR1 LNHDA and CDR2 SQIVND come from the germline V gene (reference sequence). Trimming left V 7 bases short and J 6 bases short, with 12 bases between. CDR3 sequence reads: CASIRGSDEKLFF. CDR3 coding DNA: TGTGCCAGTATACGGGGGTCGGATGAAAAACTGTTTTTT.